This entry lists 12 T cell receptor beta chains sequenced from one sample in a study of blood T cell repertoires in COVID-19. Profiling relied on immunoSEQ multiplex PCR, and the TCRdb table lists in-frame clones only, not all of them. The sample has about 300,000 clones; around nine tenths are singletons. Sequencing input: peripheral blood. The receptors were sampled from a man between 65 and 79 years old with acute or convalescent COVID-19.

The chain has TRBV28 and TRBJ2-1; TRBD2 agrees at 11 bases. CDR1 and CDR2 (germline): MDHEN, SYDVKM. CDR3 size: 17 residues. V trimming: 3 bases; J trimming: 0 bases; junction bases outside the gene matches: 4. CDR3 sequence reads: CASSFLAGGFSYNEQFF. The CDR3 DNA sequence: TGTGCCAGCAGTTTTTTAGCGGGGGGGTTCTCCTACAATGAGCAGTTCTTC.

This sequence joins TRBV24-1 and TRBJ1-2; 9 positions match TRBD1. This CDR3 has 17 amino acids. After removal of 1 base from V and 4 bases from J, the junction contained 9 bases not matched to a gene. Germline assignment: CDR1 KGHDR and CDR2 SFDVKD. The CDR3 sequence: CATSDFDDRDRAYGYTF. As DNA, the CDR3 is TGTGCCACCAGTGATTTCGATGACCGGGACAGGGCCTATGGCTACACCTTC.

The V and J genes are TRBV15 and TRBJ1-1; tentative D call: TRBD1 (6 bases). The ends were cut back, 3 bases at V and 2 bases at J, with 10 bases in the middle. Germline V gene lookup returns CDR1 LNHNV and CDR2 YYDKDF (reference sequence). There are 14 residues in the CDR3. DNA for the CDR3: TGTGCCACCAGCAGGAACAGGGTAAACACTGAAGCTTTCTTT. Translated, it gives CATSRNRVNTEAFF. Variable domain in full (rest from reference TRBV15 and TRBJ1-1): DAMVIQNPRYQVTQFGKPVTLSCSQTLNHNVMYWYQQKSSQAPKLLFHYYDKDFNNEADTPDNFQSRRPNTSFCFLDIRSPGLGDTAMYLCATSRNRVNTEAFFGQGTRLTVV.

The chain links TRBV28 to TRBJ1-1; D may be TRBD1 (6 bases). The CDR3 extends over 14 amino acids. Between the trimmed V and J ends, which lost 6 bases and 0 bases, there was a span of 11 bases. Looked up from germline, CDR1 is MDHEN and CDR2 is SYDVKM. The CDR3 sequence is CASRLGHMNTEAFF. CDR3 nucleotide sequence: TGTGCCAGCAGGCTGGGACACATGAACACTGAAGCTTTCTTT.

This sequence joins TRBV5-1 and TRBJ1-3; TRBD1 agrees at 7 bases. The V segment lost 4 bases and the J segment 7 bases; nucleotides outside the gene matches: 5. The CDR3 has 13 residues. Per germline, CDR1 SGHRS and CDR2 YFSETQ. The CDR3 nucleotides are TGCGCCAGCAGCCCTTCAGGGGGTAACACCATATATTTT. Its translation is CASSPSGGNTIYF. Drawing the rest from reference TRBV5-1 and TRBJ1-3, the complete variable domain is KAGVTQTPRYLIKTRGQQVTLSCSPISGHRSVSWYQQTPGQGLQFLFEYFSETQRNKGNFPGRFSGRQFSNSRSEMNVSTLELGDSALYLCASSPSGGNTIYFGEGSWLTVV.

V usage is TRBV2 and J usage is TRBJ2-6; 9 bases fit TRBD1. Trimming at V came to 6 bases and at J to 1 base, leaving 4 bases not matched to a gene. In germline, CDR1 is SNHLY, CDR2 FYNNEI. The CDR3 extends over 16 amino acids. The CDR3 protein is CASSGQGSSGANVLTF. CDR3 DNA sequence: TGTGCCAGCAGCGGACAGGGGAGTTCTGGGGCCAACGTCCTGACTTTC.

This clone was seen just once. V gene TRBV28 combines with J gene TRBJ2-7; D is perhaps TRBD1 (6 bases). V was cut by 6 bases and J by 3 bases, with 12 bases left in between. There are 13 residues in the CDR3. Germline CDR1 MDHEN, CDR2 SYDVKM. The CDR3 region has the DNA TGTGCCAGCAGGAAACAGGGCTTCTACGAGCAGTACTTC. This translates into CASRKQGFYEQYF.

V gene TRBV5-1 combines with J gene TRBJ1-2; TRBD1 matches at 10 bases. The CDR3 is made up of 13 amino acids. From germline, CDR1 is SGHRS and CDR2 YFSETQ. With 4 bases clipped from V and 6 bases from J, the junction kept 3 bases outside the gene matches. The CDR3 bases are TGCGCCAGCAGCCGGGACAGGGGAGATGGCTACACCTTC. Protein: CASSRDRGDGYTF.

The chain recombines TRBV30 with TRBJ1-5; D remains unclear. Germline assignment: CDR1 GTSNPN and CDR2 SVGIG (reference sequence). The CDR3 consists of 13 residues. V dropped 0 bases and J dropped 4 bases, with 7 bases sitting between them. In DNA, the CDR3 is TGTGCCTGGAGTGTCGGGTTAAATCAGCCCCAGCATTTT. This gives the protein CAWSVGLNQPQHF.

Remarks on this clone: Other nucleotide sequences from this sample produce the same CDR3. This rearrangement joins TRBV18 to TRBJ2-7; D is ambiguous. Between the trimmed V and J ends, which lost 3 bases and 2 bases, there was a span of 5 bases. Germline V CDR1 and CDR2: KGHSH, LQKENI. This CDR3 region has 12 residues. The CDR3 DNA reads TGTGCCAGCTCACCTCAAACCTACGAGCAGTACTTC. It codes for CASSPQTYEQYF.

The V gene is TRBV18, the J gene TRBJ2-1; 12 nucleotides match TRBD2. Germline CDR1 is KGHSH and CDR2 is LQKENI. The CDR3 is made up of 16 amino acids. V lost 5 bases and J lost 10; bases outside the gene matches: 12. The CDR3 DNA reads TGTGCCAGCTCAACCAGGGCTAGCGGGGGGGCATTCGAGCAGTTCTTC. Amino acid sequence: CASSTRASGGAFEQFF. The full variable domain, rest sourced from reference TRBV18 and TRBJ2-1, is NAGVMQNPRHLVRRRGQEARLRCSPMKGHSHVYWYRQLPEEGLKFMVYLQKENIIDESGMPKERFSAEFPKEGPSILRIQQVVRGDSAAYFCASSTRASGGAFEQFFGPGTRLTVL.

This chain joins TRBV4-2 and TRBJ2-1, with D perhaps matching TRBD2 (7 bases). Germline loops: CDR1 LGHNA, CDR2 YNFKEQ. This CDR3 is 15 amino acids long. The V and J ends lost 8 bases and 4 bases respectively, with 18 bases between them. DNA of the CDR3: TGTGCCAGCGGTCGGGGGGAAGGGGGTTACAATGAGCAGTTCTTC. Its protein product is CASGRGEGGYNEQFF.